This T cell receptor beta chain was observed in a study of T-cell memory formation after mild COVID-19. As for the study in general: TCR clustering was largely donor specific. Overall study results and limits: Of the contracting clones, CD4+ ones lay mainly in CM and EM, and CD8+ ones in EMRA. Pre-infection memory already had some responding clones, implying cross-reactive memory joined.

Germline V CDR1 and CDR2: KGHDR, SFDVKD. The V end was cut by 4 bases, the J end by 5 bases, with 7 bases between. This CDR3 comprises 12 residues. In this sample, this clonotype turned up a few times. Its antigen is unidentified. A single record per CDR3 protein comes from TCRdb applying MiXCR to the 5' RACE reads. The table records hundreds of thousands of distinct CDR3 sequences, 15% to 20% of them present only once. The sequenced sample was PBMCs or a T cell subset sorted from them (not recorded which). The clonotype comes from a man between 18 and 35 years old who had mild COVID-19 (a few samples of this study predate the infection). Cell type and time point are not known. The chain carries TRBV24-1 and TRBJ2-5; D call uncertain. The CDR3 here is CATSDRGETQYF. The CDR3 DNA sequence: TGTGCCACCAGTGACCGTGGGGAGACCCAGTACTTC.